Sequencing of this T cell receptor beta chain was carried out in a study of blood T cell repertoires in COVID-19. Study at large: The United States, Italy and Spain provided the acute and convalescent COVID-19 samples. Sources were T cells, B-cell-depleted T cells, or PBMCs; the material itself was cDNA or gDNA.

Original analysis: Estimates of nucleated cell counts were drawn from the amplification of reference gene primers. Clones were read by immunoSEQ multiplex PCR, and TCRdb kept only the in-frame ones, dropping some. D and trimming were read from the DNA, whereas the V and J calls and clone size are those reported in that table. The sample lists about 83,000 clones, about 88% occurring once. The CDR3 extends over 16 amino acids. J is TRBJ1-1 and V is TRBV21-1; the D call of TRBD1 is as the table states it, not checked on the DNA. TRBV21-1 is tagged as a pseudogene. This receptor was obtained from a woman of 80 years or more with active or convalescent COVID-19. The sequenced material came from peripheral blood. The CDR3 coding sequence is TGTGCCAGCAGCTCTCGCACAGGGGGCCAGAACACTGAAGCTTTCTTT. Amino acids: CASSSRTGGQNTEAFF.